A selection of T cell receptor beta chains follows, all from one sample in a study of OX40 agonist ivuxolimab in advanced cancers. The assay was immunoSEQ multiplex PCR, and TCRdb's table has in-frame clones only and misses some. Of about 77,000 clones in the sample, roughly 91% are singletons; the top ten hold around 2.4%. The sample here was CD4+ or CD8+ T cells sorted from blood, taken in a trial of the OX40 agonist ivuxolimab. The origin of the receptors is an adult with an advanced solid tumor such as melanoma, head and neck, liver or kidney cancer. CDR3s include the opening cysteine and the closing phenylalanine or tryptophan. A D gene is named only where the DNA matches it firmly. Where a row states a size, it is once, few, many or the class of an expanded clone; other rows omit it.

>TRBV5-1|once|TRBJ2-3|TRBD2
CASSFGGTDTQYF
TGCGCCAGCAGCTTCGGGGGGACAGATACGCAGTATTTT
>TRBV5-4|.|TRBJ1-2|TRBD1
CASSLADRAYGYTF
TGTGCCAGCAGCTTGGCCGACAGGGCCTATGGCTACACCTTC
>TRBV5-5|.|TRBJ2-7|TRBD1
CASSTGTVSYEQYF
TGTGCCAGCAGCACCGGGACAGTCTCCTACGAGCAGTACTTC
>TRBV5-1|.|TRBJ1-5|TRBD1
CASSPWTGPNQPQHF
TGCGCCAGCAGTCCCTGGACAGGCCCCAATCAGCCCCAGCATTTT
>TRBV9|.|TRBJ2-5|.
CASSVSTPATQYF
TGTGCCAGCAGCGTATCAACTCCGGCAACCCAGTACTTC
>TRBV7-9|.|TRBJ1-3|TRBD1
CASSGRTGARAGNTIYF
TGTGCCAGCAGCGGCCGGACAGGGGCGAGGGCTGGAAACACCATATATTTT
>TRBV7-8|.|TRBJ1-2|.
CASSLGPSYGYTF
TGTGCCAGCAGCTTAGGGCCATCCTATGGCTACACCTTC
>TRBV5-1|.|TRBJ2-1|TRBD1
CASSPTGSPNNEQFF
TGCGCCAGCAGCCCGACAGGGTCCCCTAACAATGAGCAGTTCTTC
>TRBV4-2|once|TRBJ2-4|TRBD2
CASSQDRAGGWNIQYF
TGTGCCAGCAGCCAAGATCGAGCGGGAGGGTGGAACATTCAGTACTTC
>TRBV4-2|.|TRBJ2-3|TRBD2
CASSRGTSGGDRFWTDTQYF
TGTGCCAGCAGCCGAGGGACTAGCGGGGGCGATCGGTTCTGGACAGATACGCAGTATTTT
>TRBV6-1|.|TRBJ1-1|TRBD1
CASRSRQGATIPLF
TGTGCCAGCAGATCCCGACAGGGGGCTACTATCCCTCTCTTT
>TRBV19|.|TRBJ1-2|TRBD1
CASRRDRVYGYTF
TGTGCCAGTAGGAGAGACAGGGTGTATGGCTACACCTTC
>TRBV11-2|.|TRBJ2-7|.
CASSLLVGRDYEQYF
TGTGCCAGCAGCTTACTTGTAGGCAGGGACTACGAGCAGTACTTC
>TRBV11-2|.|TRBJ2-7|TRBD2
CASSRSGGERRLYEQYF
TGTGCCAGCAGCCGATCTGGGGGGGAGCGAAGACTATACGAGCAGTACTTC
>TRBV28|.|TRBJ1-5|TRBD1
CASSQQGGGGQPQHF
TGTGCCAGCAGCCAACAGGGGGGGGGTGGACAGCCCCAGCATTTT
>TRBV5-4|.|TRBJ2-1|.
CASSLLSVRVQFF
TGTGCCAGCAGCTTGCTTTCAGTAAGGGTGCAGTTCTTC
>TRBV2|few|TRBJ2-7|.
CASSEAGGIGLYEQYF
TGTGCCAGCAGTGAAGCGGGCGGGATAGGCCTCTACGAGCAGTACTTC